These 17 T cell receptor beta chains share one sample of origin, sequenced in a study of blood T cell repertoires in COVID-19 (dated by TCRdb to the early 2020s). Library preparation employed the immunoSEQ multiplex PCR assay. Held by TCRdb, this immuneACCESS table contains in-frame sequences only and omits some clones. Under half of the omission traces to an unresolved V gene where checked; the cause of the rest is unknown. This sample gives approximately 100,000 clones in total; 80% to 90% of them show up just once. The ten largest make up 20% to 25% of the sample. Sequencing was performed on peripheral blood. These receptors all stem from a man in his 60s with acute or convalescent COVID-19.

This chain connects TRBV5-1 to TRBJ2-1; TRBD1 matches 7 bases. J was trimmed by 2 bases and V by 0 bases; bases with no gene match: 2. This CDR3 has 15 residues. Germline assignment: CDR1 SGHRS and CDR2 YFSETQ. CDR3 nucleotides: TGCGCCAGCAGCTTGGAAGGGGGCGCCTACAATGAGCAGTTCTTC. Its protein product is CASSLEGGAYNEQFF.

This clone was picked up one time. This sequence joins TRBV28 and TRBJ2-2, with 8 bases identical to TRBD2. This CDR3 is built from 17 residues. Trimming cost V 7 bases and J 2 bases; bases outside gene matches: 12. Germline V gene data show CDR1 as MDHEN and CDR2 as SYDVKM. This CDR3 reads CASNRGGAGGNTGELFF. DNA of the CDR3: TGTGCCAGCAATAGGGGAGGCGCGGGGGGCAACACCGGGGAGCTGTTTTTT.

The chain recombines TRBV6-5 with TRBJ1-2; a weak D match, TRBD1 (6 bases). This CDR3 region has 13 residues. Trimming left V 0 bases short and J 5 bases short, with 7 bases between. In germline, CDR1 is MNHEY, CDR2 SVGAGI. The CDR3 is CASSYSDRYGYTF. CDR3 nucleotide sequence: TGTGCCAGCAGTTACTCGGACAGATATGGCTACACCTTC.

This chain connects TRBV6-6 to TRBJ1-5; the D is unclear. Looked up from germline, CDR1 is MNHNY and CDR2 is SVGAGI (reference sequence). Deletions cut 4 bases from V and 4 bases from J, with 8 bases between. CDR3 length: 13 residues. The DNA of the CDR3 is TGTGCCAGCAGTTGGGGAGAGAATCAGCCCCAGCATTTT. Its translation: CASSWGENQPQHF.

V is TRBV5-1 and J is TRBJ1-2; 8 nucleotides align to TRBD1. CDR3 length: 15 amino acids. CDR1 SGHRS and CDR2 YFSETQ come from the germline V gene. V lost 1 base and J lost 2; bases outside the gene matches: 4. CDR3 loop: CASSLYQGANYGYTF. As DNA, the CDR3 is TGCGCCAGCAGCTTGTACCAGGGGGCGAACTATGGCTACACCTTC.

This clone was counted between two and nine times. The chain is built from TRBV4-2 and TRBJ1-1, with 7 bases that match TRBD1. Germline CDR1 LGHNA, CDR2 YNFKEQ. V shed 8 bases, J shed 10 bases, and the junction held 13 bases outside the gene matches. CDR3 length equals 13 residues. CDR3 in DNA: TGTGCCAGCGCCGGGACAGCGGTACATAGAGCTTTCTTT. Its translation is CASAGTAVHRAFF.

The chain links TRBV7-6 to TRBJ1-6; D remains unclear. Per germline, CDR1 SGHVS and CDR2 FNYEAQ. The germline V and J ends were trimmed by 2 bases and 0 bases, with 14 bases remaining between them. The CDR3 totals 18 residues. Written as DNA, the CDR3 is TGTGCCAGCAGCTTATATGCTGCGGAAAGCTCCTATAATTCACCCCTCCACTTT. The encoded protein is CASSLYAAESSYNSPLHF. Looking up the rest from reference TRBV7-6 and TRBJ1-6 gives the full variable domain: GAGVSQSPRYKVTKRGQDVALRCDPISGHVSLYWYRQALGQGPEFLTYFNYEAQQDKSGLPNDRFSAERPEGSISTLTIQRTEQRDSAMYRCASSLYAAESSYNSPLHFGNGTRLTVT.

The chain links TRBV6-6 to TRBJ2-6; TRBD1 is a possible D gene (6 bases). The CDR3 has 17 amino acids. The V gene's germline CDR1 is MNHNY and CDR2 SVGAGI (reference sequence). V dropped 5 bases and J dropped 1 base, with 15 bases sitting between them. CDR3 coding DNA: TGTGCCAGCAGTCCACAGGGTATGATGTCTGGGGCCAACGTCCTGACTTTC. It specifies CASSPQGMMSGANVLTF.

CDR3 loop: CASSDGAAPTYEQYF. The CDR3 bases are TGTGCCAGCAGTGATGGGGCAGCACCGACCTACGAGCAGTACTTC. The chain combines TRBV6-1 with TRBJ2-7, with D maybe TRBD1 (5 bases). Per germline, CDR1 MNHNS and CDR2 SASEGT. The CDR3 spans 15 residues. With 3 bases removed from V and 2 bases from J, the gap between germline ends came to 14 bases.

The chain has TRBV5-1 and TRBJ2-1; TRBD1 matches at 8 bases. In germline, CDR1 is SGHRS, CDR2 YFSETQ. This CDR3 has 16 amino acids. V lost 3 bases to trimming and J lost 4 bases; unmatched junction nucleotides: 9. The CDR3 coding sequence is TGCGCCAGCAGCTCCCTCGGACAGGGCACTTACAATGAGCAGTTCTTC. Translating it yields CASSSLGQGTYNEQFF.

In its sample, this clone was seen a few times. The chain links TRBV11-2 to TRBJ1-3; a weak D match, TRBD1 (6 bases). Trimming stripped 5 bases from V and 0 bases from J, with 17 bases between. This CDR3 has 17 amino acids. Germline V lookup: CDR1 SGHAT, CDR2 FQNNGV. The CDR3 spells CASSTRGGMGSGNTIYF. DNA of the CDR3: TGTGCCAGCAGCACCCGAGGGGGTATGGGCTCTGGAAACACCATATATTTT.

The chain recombines TRBV7-8 with TRBJ1-3; 9 bases align to TRBD1. CDR1 and CDR2 (germline): SGHVS, FQNEAQ. The V and J ends lost 5 bases and 0 bases, in that order; junction bases with no gene match: 5. The CDR3 is 16 amino acids. CDR3 coding DNA: TGTGCCAGCAGCCTGGACAGGGGACGCTCTGGAAACACCATATATTTT. Protein sequence: CASSLDRGRSGNTIYF.

The chain employs TRBV7-2 and TRBJ2-1; 12 nucleotides match TRBD2. Looked up from germline, CDR1 is SGHTA and CDR2 is FQGNSA. Trimming removed 5 bases from V and 4 bases from J; junction bases left unmatched: 9. CDR3 size: 17 residues. This CDR3 is CASSPVGGTSGYNEQFF. CDR3 in DNA: TGTGCCAGCAGCCCCGTGGGTGGGACTAGCGGGTACAATGAGCAGTTCTTC.

V is TRBV6-2 or TRBV6-3 and J is TRBJ2-1; the D gene is possibly TRBD2 (5 bases). CDR1 and CDR2 from the germline V gene are MNHEY and SVGEGT. Between the trimmed V and J ends, which lost 0 bases and 9 bases, there was a span of 12 bases. This CDR3 has 14 amino acids. The CDR3 region has the DNA TGTGCCAGCAGTTACTCGAGAGGGCTAAGTGAGCAGTTCTTC. Translation gives CASSYSRGLSEQFF.

This clone was observed a few times. This chain uses TRBV3-1 (or the pseudogene TRBV3-2) with TRBJ2-1; 8 bases line up with TRBD1. Germline loops: CDR1 LGHDT, CDR2 YNNKEL (reference sequence). The CDR3 length is 19 residues. V dropped 0 bases and J dropped 0; count of bases not matched to a gene: 10. Here the CDR3 reads CASSQEHSRDRSSYNEQFF. The CDR3 region has the DNA TGTGCCAGCAGCCAAGAACACTCTCGGGACAGGAGCTCCTACAATGAGCAGTTCTTC.

The J gene is TRBJ1-6, the V gene TRBV21-1. TRBV21-1 is given as a pseudogene. The CDR3 extends over 15 amino acids. The CDR3 sequence: CASSSFIRNNSPLHF. The DNA for the CDR3 is TGTGCCAGCAGTAGTTTCATACGAAATAATTCACCCCTCCACTTT.

In nucleotides, the CDR3 is TGCAGCGCTACAGGTTTCTCTGGGGCCAACGTCCTGACTTTC. It codes for CSATGFSGANVLTF. This rearrangement joins TRBV29-1 to TRBJ2-6, with D maybe TRBD1 (5 bases). Germline lookup yields CDR1 SQVTM and CDR2 ANQGSEA. V was pared by 7 bases and J by 0 bases, with 10 bases between. The CDR3 runs 14 residues.